One and the same sample provided the 17 T cell receptor beta chains below, sequenced in a study of T-cell memory formation after mild COVID-19. TCRdb re-analysed the 5' RACE reads in MiXCR, keeping a single row per CDR3 protein. Here the sample spans under 300,000 distinct CDR3 sequences, over 15% being singletons. Sequencing input: PBMCs or a T cell subset sorted from them (not recorded which). The origin of the receptors is a young man who had mild COVID-19 (a few samples of this study predate the infection). Cell type and time point are not known.

The genes are TRBV5-1 and TRBJ1-1, with 9 bases that match TRBD1. The CDR3 has 16 amino acids. Germline CDR1 reads SGHRS; CDR2 reads YFSETQ. V dropped 4 bases and J dropped 1; count of bases not matched to a gene: 8. As DNA, the CDR3 is TGCGCCAGCAGCGCTGACAGGGGGGACGAGAACACTGAAGCTTTCTTT. It yields the protein CASSADRGDENTEAFF.

DNA of the CDR3: TGTGCCAGCAGTGTCGGGACCCCGCTTGAGCAGTTCTTC. This encodes CASSVGTPLEQFF. The chain combines TRBV7-6 with TRBJ2-1; either TRBD1 or TRBD2 may supply D (5 bases each). Germline V gene lookup returns CDR1 SGHVS and CDR2 FNYEAQ. This CDR3 has 13 residues. V gave up 6 bases and J gave up 9 bases, with 15 bases separating them.

V gene TRBV5-4 combines with J gene TRBJ1-1, with D hard to call. The CDR3 is 13 residues long. With 4 bases removed from V and 0 bases from J, the gap between germline ends came to 7 bases. Germline loops: CDR1 SGHNT, CDR2 YYREEE (reference sequence). This chain's CDR3 is CASSGDLNTEAFF. For the CDR3, the DNA is TGTGCCAGCAGCGGAGACTTGAACACTGAAGCTTTCTTT.

The rearrangement uses TRBV7-9 and TRBJ2-5; possibly TRBD1 or TRBD2 for D (5 bases each). CDR1 is SEHNR, CDR2 FQNEAQ, per germline (reference sequence). V was pared by 3 bases and J by 4 bases, with 9 bases between. CDR3 length equals 13 residues. Written as DNA, the CDR3 is TGTGCCAGCAGCTTTGGGGACCGAGAGACCCAGTACTTC. Its protein is CASSFGDRETQYF. The whole variable domain, remainder taken from reference TRBV7-9 and TRBJ2-5, is DTGVSQNPRHKITKRGQNVTFRCDPISEHNRLYWYRQTLGQGPEFLTYFQNEAQLEKSRLLSDRFSAERPKGSFSTLEIQRTEQGDSAMYLCASSFGDRETQYFGPGTRLLVL.

The chain uses TRBV7-6 and TRBJ2-3; 9 positions agree with TRBD2. There are 14 residues in the CDR3. J was trimmed by 5 bases and V by 1 base; bases with no gene match: 1. The V gene's germline CDR1 is SGHVS and CDR2 FNYEAQ. CDR3 DNA: TGTGCCAGCAGCTTAGGCGGGGGGGAAGATACGCAGTATTTT. It is translated as CASSLGGGEDTQYF.

This clonotype was observed a handful of times. The rearrangement joins TRBV5-1 to TRBJ1-1, with D unresolved. The CDR3 runs to 16 residues. The V gene's germline CDR1 is SGHRS and CDR2 YFSETQ. Between the trimmed V and J ends, which lost 4 bases and 5 bases, there was a span of 21 bases. In DNA form, the CDR3 reads TGCGCCAGCAGCCTTTTTTCGGTAGGATTGATGACTGAAGCTTTCTTT. As protein: CASSLFSVGLMTEAFF.

In its sample, this clonotype was seen a few times. The CDR3 loop is CASRYPRAETQYF. Here the CDR3 DNA reads TGTGCCAGCAGGTACCCGAGGGCAGAGACCCAGTACTTC. This chain connects TRBV2 to TRBJ2-5, with D possibly TRBD2 on 5 matching bases. Germline lookup yields CDR1 SNHLY and CDR2 FYNNEI. V dropped 6 bases and J dropped 4 bases, with 12 bases sitting between them. The CDR3 length is 13 residues.

The chain couples TRBV6-6 to TRBJ1-6; 10 positions match TRBD1. With V trimmed by 8 bases and J by 6 bases, 13 bases remained unmatched. The CDR3 length is 17 residues. Germline V lookup: CDR1 MNHNY, CDR2 SVGAGI (reference sequence). The CDR3 sequence: CASREDRGLWSNSPLHF. The CDR3 DNA reads TGTGCCAGCCGCGAGGACAGGGGGTTATGGAGTAATTCACCCCTCCACTTT.

This clonotype was seen just once. This chain joins TRBV6-5 and TRBJ1-2; D remains unclear. Germline CDR1 is MNHEY and CDR2 is SVGAGI. V shed 0 bases and J shed 8 bases, with 13 bases lying between them. This CDR3 is 14 amino acids long. Here the CDR3 DNA reads TGTGCCAGCAGTTACTCGACCATGGAGGAGGGCTACACCTTC. Translation: CASSYSTMEEGYTF.

This clonotype was observed a handful of times. Here the CDR3 reads CASRPTLTGNEQYF. The CDR3 DNA follows: TGTGCCAGCAGGCCCACTTTGACAGGGAACGAGCAGTACTTC. The rearrangement joins TRBV6-1 to TRBJ2-7, with 7 bases lining up with TRBD1. The V and J ends lost 6 bases and 5 bases, in that order; junction bases with no gene match: 10. The V gene's germline CDR1 is MNHNS and CDR2 SASEGT. This CDR3 is 14 amino acids long.

This clonotype appeared a few times. J is TRBJ1-6 and V is TRBV6-6; D gene unclear. With 2 bases removed from V and 1 base from J, the gap between germline ends came to 9 bases. Per the germline V gene, CDR1 is MNHNY and CDR2 is SVGAGI (reference sequence). This CDR3 is 16 amino acids long. CDR3 region: CASSYAVVSYNSPLHF. CDR3 DNA: TGTGCCAGCAGTTACGCGGTGGTGTCCTATAATTCACCCCTCCACTTT.

This clonotype has just a few counts. The CDR3 is CASSPASRALKETQYF. The CDR3 nucleotides read TGTGCCAGCAGTCCCGCATCGAGGGCGCTTAAAGAGACCCAGTACTTC. V gene TRBV12-3 or TRBV12-4 combines with J gene TRBJ2-5; D is perhaps TRBD2 (5 bases). V lost 5 bases and J lost 3, with 19 bases in between. The CDR3 contains 16 residues.

This chain uses TRBV3-1 with TRBJ2-3; possibly TRBD2 for D (5 bases). Germline V CDR1 and CDR2: LGHDT, YNNKEL (reference sequence). This CDR3 region has 14 residues. The V gene lost 5 bases and the J gene lost 6 bases, with 15 bases spanning the gap. The CDR3 nucleotides are TGTGCCAGCAGCAGGTCGGGGTCCGCGGATACGCAGTATTTT. Protein sequence: CASSRSGSADTQYF.

The chain combines TRBV3-1 with TRBJ2-3, with TRBD1 matching 7 bases. The CDR3 runs to 15 residues. The trim removed 1 base at V and 5 bases at J, leaving 6 bases unmatched. From germline, CDR1 is LGHDT and CDR2 YNNKEL (reference sequence). The CDR3 is CASSQGTGALDTQYF. The CDR3 bases are TGTGCCAGCAGCCAAGGGACAGGAGCGCTAGATACGCAGTATTTT.

This clonotype was detected a few times. The chain carries TRBV4-1 and TRBJ1-1, with TRBD1 as a possible D gene (6 bases). Germline lookup yields CDR1 MGHRA and CDR2 YSYEKL. The CDR3 is 15 residues long. Trimming removed 2 bases at V and 6 bases at J, with 16 bases between. The CDR3 DNA sequence: TGCGCCAGCAGCCAACATTACAGGGCGGGTTCTGAAGCTTTCTTT. Translation: CASSQHYRAGSEAFF.

This clonotype was seen a handful of times. This sequence joins TRBV7-3 and TRBJ2-3, with 7 nucleotides matching TRBD1. Trimming removed 4 bases from V and 4 bases from J; junction bases left unmatched: 5. The CDR3 spans 14 residues. The germline V gene has CDR1 SGHTA and CDR2 FQGTGA. The CDR3 sequence: CASSSRTGPDTQYF. The CDR3 DNA reads as TGTGCCAGCAGCTCCAGGACAGGACCAGATACGCAGTATTTT. Complete variable domain (other parts from reference TRBV7-3 and TRBJ2-3): GAGVSQTPSNKVTEKGKYVELRCDPISGHTALYWYRQSLGQGPEFLIYFQGTGAADDSGLPNDRFFAVRPEGSVSTLKIQRTERGDSAVYLCASSSRTGPDTQYFGPGTRLTVL.

At least ten counts were recorded for this clonotype. This chain joins TRBV10-3 and TRBJ1-6, with a weak D call TRBD1 (6 bases). V shed 5 bases and J shed 10 bases, with 9 bases lying between them. From germline, CDR1 is ENHRY and CDR2 SYGVKD. This CDR3 comprises 12 residues. CDR3 sequence: CAISSGDSPLHF. The CDR3 DNA follows: TGTGCCATCAGTTCAGGGGACTCACCCCTCCACTTT.